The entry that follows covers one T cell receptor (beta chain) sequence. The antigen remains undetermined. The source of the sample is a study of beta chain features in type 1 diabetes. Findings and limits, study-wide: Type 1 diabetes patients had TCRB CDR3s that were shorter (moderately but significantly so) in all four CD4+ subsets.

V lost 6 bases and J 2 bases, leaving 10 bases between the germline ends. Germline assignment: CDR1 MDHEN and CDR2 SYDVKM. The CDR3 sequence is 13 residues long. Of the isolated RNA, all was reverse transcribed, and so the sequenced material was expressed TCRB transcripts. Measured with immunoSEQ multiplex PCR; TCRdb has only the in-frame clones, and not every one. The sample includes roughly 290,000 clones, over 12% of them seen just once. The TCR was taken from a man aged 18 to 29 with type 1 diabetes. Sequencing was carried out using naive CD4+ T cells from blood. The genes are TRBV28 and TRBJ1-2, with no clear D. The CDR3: CASSPGGNYGYTF. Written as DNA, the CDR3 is TGTGCCAGCAGCCCGGGAGGGAACTATGGCTACACCTTC.